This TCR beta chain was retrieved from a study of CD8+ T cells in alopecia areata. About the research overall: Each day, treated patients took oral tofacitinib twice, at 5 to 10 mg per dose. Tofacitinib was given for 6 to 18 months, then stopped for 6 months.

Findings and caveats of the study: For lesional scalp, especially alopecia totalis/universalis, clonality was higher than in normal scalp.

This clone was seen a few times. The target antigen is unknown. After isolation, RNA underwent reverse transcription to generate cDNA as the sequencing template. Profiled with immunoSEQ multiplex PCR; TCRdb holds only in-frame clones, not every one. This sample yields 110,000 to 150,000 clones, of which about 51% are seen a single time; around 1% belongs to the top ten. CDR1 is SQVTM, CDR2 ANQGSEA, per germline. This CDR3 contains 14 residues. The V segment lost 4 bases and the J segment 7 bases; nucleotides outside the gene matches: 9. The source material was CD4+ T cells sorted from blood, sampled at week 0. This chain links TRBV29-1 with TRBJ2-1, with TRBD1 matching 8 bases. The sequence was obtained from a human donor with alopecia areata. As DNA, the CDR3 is TGCAGCGTTGTGCGGCAGGGGGCGCGAAATGAGCAGTTCTTC. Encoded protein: CSVVRQGARNEQFF.